The present entry profiles one TCR beta chain with its context. This sample was included in a study of blood T cell repertoires in COVID-19. V was pared by 4 bases and J by 9 bases, with 16 bases of the junction left unmatched. This CDR3 is built from 17 residues. Per the germline V gene, CDR1 is LNHNV and CDR2 is YYDKDF (reference sequence). TCRdb keeps only in-frame clones here, not all; method: immunoSEQ multiplex PCR. In the table there are about 170,000 clones, 86% of which are singletons. This TCR was sampled from a man aged 65 to 85 with acute or convalescent COVID-19. The sequencing sample was made of peripheral blood. The chain links TRBV15 to TRBJ2-1; TRBD2 matches 9 bases. CDR3 sequence reads: CATSTRRVGLAIFEQFF. CDR3 DNA: TGTGCCACCAGCACCCGCAGGGTAGGACTAGCGATCTTTGAGCAGTTCTTC.